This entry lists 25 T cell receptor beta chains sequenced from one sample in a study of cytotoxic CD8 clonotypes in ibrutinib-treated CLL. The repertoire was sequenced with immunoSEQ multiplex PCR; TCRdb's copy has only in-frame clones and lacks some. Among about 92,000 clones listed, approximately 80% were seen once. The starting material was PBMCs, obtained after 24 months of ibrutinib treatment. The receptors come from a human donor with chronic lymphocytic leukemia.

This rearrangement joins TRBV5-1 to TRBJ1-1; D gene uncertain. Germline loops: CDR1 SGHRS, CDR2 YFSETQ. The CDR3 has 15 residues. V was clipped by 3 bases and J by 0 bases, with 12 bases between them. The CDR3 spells CASSSAALMNTEAFF. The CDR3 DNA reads TGCGCCAGCAGCTCCGCGGCGCTAATGAACACTGAAGCTTTCTTT.

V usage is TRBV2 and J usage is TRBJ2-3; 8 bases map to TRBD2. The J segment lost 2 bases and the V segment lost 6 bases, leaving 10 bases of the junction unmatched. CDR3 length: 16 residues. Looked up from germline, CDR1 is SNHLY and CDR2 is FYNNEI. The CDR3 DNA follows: TGTGCCAGCAGCCCCGAAGGGACTAGGACCACAGATACGCAGTATTTT. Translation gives CASSPEGTRTTDTQYF.

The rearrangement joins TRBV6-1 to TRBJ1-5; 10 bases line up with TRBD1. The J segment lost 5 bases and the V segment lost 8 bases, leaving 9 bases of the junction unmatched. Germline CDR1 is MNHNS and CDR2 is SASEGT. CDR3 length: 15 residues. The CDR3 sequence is CASVGFDRGHQPQHF. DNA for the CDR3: TGTGCCAGCGTGGGATTTGACAGGGGGCATCAGCCCCAGCATTTT.

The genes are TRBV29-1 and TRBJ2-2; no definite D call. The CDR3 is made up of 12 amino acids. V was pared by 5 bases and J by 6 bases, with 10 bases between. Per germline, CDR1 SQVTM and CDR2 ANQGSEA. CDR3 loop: CSVLAPPGELFF. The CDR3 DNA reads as TGCAGCGTTCTGGCGCCCCCCGGGGAGCTGTTTTTT.

The CDR3 is CASSTRQGNNEQFF. The DNA of the CDR3 is TGTGCCAGCAGCACCCGACAGGGCAACAATGAGCAGTTCTTC. The chain links TRBV11-3 to TRBJ2-1, with 7 bases matching TRBD1. Looked up from germline, CDR1 is SGHNT and CDR2 is YENEEA. Trimming cost V 5 bases and J 5 bases; bases outside gene matches: 6. The CDR3 length is 14 residues. The full variable domain, completed using reference TRBV11-3 and TRBJ2-1, is EAGVVQSPRYKIIEKKQPVAFWCNPISGHNTLYWYLQNLGQGPELLIRYENEEAVDDSQLPKDRFSAERLKGVDSTLKIQPAELGDSAVYLCASSTRQGNNEQFFGPGTRLTVL.

The CDR3, as DNA: TGTGCCAGCAGCTTGGGCGGGGGCGCATCGGCTATCTATGGCTACACCTTC. Translating gives CASSLGGGASAIYGYTF. The rearrangement uses TRBV7-9 and TRBJ1-2; D might be TRBD1 (6 bases). V was pared by 3 bases and J by 4 bases, with 21 bases between. This CDR3 region has 17 residues. Looked up from germline, CDR1 is SEHNR and CDR2 is FQNEAQ (reference sequence).

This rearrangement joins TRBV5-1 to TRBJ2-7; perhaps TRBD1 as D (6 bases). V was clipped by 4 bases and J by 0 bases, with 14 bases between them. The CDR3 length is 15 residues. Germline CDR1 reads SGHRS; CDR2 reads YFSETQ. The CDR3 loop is CASSITGSSSYEQYF. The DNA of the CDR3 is TGCGCCAGCAGCATAACAGGGAGCAGCTCCTACGAGCAGTACTTC.

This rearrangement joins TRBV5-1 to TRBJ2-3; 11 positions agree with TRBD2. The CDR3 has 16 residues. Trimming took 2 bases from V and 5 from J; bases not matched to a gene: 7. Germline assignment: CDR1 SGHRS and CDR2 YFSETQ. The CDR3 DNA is TGCGCCAGCAGCTTCCGAGGGACTAGCGGAGAAGATACGCAGTATTTT. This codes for CASSFRGTSGEDTQYF.

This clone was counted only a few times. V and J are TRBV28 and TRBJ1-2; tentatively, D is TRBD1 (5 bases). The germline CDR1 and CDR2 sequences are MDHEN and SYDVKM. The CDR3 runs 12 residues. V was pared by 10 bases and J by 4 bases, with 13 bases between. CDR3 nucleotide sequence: TGTGCCATCCCGGGGGGTGCCTATGGCTACACCTTC. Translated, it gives CAIPGGAYGYTF.

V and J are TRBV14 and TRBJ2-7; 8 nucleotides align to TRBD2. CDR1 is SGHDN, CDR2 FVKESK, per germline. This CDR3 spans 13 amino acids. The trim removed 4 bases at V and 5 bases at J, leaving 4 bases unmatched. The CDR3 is CASSRGLVDEQYF. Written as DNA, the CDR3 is TGTGCCAGCAGCCGGGGACTAGTGGACGAGCAGTACTTC.

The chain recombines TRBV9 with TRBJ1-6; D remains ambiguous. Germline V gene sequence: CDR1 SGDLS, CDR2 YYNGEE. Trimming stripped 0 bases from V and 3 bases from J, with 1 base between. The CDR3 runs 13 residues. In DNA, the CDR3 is TGTGCCAGCAGCGTAGACTATAATTCACCCCTCCACTTT. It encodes CASSVDYNSPLHF.

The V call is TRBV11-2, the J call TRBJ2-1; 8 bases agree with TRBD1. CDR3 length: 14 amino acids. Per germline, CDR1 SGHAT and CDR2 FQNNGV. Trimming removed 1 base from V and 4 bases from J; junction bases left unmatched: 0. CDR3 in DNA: TGTGCCAGCAGCTTAGGGGACAGGTACAATGAGCAGTTCTTC. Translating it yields CASSLGDRYNEQFF.

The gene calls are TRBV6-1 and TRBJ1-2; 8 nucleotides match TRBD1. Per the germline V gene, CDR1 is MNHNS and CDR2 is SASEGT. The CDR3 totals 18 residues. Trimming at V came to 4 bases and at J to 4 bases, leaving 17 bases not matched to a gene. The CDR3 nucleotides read TGTGCCAGCAGTGGGGTGCCGGGACAGGCGATAATTTTCTATGGCTACACCTTC. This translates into CASSGVPGQAIIFYGYTF.

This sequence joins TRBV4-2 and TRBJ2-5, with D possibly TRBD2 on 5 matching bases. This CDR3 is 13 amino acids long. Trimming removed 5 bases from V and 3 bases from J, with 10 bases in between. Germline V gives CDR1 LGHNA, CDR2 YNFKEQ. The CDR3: CASSLDGEETQYF. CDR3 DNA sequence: TGTGCCAGCAGCTTAGACGGGGAAGAGACCCAGTACTTC.

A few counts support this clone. The CDR3 is CASSHQGSPLHF. Written as DNA, the CDR3 is TGTGCCAGCAGCCACCAGGGTTCACCCCTCCACTTT. V is TRBV7-3 and J is TRBJ1-6; D may be TRBD1 (5 bases). Germline CDR1 reads SGHTA; CDR2 reads FQGTGA. V was cut by 5 bases and J by 9 bases, with 8 bases left in between. The CDR3 sequence is 12 residues long.

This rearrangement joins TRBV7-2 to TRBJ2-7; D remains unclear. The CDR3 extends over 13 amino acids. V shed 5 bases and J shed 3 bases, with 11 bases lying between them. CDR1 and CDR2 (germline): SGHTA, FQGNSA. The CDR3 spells CASSPNPNYEQYF. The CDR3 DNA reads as TGTGCCAGCAGCCCGAACCCTAACTACGAGCAGTACTTC.

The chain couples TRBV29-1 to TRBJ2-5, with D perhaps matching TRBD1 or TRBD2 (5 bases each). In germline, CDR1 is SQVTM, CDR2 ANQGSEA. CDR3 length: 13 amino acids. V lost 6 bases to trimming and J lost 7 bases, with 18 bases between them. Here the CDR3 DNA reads TGCAGCGTCTTGGGACCGTCGTCCGTGACCCAGTACTTC. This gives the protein CSVLGPSSVTQYF.

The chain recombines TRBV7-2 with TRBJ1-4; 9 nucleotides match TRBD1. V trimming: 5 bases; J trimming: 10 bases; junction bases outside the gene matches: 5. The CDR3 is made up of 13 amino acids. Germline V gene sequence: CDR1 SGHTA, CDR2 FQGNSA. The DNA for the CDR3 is TGTGCCAGCAGCACAAAGACAGGGGGAAAACTGTTTTTT. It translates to CASSTKTGGKLFF.

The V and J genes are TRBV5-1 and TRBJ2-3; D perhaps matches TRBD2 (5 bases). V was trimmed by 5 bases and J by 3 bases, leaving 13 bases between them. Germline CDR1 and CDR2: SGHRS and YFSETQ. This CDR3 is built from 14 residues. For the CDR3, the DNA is TGCGCCAGCAGGTCACCGGGAAGTACAGATACGCAGTATTTT. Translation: CASRSPGSTDTQYF.

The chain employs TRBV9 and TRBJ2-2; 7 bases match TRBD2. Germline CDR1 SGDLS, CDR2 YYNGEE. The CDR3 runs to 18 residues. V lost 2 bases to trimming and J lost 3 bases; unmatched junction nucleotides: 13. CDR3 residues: CASSVPASGGVHTGELFF. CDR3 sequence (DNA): TGTGCCAGCAGCGTCCCCGCTAGCGGAGGAGTCCACACCGGGGAGCTGTTTTTT. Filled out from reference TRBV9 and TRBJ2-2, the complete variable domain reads DSGVTQTPKHLITATGQRVTLRCSPRSGDLSVYWYQQSLDQGLQFLIQYYNGEERAKGNILERFSAQQFPDLHSELNLSSLELGDSALYFCASSVPASGGVHTGELFFGEGSRLTVL.

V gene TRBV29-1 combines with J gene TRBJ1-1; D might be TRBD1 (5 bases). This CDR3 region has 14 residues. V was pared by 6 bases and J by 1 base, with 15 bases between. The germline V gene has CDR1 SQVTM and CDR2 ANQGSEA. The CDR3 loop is CSVLGHLANTEAFF. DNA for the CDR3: TGCAGCGTCCTAGGACATTTGGCGAACACTGAAGCTTTCTTT.

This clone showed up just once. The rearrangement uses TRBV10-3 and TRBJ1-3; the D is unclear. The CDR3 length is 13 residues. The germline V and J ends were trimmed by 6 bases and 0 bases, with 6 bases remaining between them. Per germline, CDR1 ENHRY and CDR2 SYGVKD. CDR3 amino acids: CAIRQDSGNTIYF. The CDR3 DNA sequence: TGTGCCATCAGGCAGGACTCTGGAAACACCATATATTTT.

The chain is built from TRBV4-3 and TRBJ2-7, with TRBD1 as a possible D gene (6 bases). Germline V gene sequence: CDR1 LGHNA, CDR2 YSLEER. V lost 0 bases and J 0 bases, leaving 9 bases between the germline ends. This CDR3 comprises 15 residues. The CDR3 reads CASSQETGLSYEQYF. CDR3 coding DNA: TGCGCCAGCAGCCAAGAGACAGGTCTCTCCTACGAGCAGTACTTC.

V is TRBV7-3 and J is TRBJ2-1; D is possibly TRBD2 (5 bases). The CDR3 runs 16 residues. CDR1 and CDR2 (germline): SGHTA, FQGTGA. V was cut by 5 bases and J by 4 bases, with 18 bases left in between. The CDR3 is CASSPMRQAAYNEQFF. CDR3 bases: TGTGCCAGCAGCCCCATGAGGCAAGCGGCTTACAATGAGCAGTTCTTC.

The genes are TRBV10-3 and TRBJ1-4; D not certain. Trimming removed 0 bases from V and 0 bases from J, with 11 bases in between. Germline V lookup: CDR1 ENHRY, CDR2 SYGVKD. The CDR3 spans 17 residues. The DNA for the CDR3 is TGTGCCATCAGTGAGTCGATACCCAGTGCAACTAATGAAAAACTGTTTTTT. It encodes CAISESIPSATNEKLFF.